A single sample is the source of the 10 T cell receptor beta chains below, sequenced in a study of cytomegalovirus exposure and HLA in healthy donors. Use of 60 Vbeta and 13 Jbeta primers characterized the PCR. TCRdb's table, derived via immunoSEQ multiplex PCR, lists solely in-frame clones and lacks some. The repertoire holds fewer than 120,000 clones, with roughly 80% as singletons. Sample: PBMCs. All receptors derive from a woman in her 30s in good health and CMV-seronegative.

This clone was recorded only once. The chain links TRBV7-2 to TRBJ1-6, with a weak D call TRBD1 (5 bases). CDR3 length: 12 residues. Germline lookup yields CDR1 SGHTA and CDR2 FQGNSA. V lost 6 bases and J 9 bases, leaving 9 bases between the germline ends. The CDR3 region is CASSVTASPLHF. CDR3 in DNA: TGTGCCAGCAGTGTGACAGCTTCACCCCTCCACTTT.

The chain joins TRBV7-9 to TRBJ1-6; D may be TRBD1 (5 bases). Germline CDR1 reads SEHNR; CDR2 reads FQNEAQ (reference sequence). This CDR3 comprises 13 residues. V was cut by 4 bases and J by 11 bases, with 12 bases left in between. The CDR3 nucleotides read TGTGCCAGCAGCTCCGGCCGGGGGACACCCCTCCACTTT. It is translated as CASSSGRGTPLHF.

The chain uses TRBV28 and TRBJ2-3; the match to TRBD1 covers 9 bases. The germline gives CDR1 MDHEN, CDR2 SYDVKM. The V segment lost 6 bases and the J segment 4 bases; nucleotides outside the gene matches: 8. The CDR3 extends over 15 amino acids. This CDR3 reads CASRQGAGHPDTQYF. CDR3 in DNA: TGTGCCAGCAGACAGGGGGCGGGCCACCCAGATACGCAGTATTTT.

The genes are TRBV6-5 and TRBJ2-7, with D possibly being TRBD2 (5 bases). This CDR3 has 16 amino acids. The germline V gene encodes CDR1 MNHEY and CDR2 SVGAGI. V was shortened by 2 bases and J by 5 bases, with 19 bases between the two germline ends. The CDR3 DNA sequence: TGTGCCAGCAGTTACGACGAGCTAGCAGCAGTAGACGAGCAGTACTTC. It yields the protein CASSYDELAAVDEQYF.

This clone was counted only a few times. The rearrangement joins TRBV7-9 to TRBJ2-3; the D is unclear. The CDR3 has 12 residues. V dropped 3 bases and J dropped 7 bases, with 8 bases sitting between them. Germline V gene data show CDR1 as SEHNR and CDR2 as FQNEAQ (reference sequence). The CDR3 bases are TGTGCCAGCAGCTTTGTGAGGAATACGCAGTATTTT. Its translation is CASSFVRNTQYF. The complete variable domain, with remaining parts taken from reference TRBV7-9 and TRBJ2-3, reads DTGVSQNPRHKITKRGQNVTFRCDPISEHNRLYWYRQTLGQGPEFLTYFQNEAQLEKSRLLSDRFSAERPKGSFSTLEIQRTEQGDSAMYLCASSFVRNTQYFGPGTRLTVL.

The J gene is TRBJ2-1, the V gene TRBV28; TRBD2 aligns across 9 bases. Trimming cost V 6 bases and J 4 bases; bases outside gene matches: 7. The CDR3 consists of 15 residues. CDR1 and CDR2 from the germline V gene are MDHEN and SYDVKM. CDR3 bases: TGTGCCAGCAGCGTAGCGGGAGTCTCGTACAATGAGCAGTTCTTC. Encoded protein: CASSVAGVSYNEQFF.

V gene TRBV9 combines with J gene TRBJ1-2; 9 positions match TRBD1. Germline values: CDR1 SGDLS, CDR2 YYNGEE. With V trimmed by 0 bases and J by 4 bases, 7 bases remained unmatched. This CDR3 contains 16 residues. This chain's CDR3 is CASSVGISTGGYGYTF. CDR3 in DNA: TGTGCCAGCAGCGTAGGAATTTCGACAGGGGGCTATGGCTACACCTTC.

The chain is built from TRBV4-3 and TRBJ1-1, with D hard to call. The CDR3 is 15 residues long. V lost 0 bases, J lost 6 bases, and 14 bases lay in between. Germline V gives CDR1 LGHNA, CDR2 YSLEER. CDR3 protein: CASSQDRPRVAEAFF. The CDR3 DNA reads TGCGCCAGCAGCCAAGACCGACCCCGGGTCGCTGAAGCTTTCTTT.

The CDR3 DNA reads TGTGCCAGCGGACTCCCGCCCCAGCATTTT. This encodes CASGLPPQHF. The V gene is TRBV28, the J gene TRBJ1-5; D unresolved. This CDR3 comprises 10 residues. Germline V gives CDR1 MDHEN, CDR2 SYDVKM. The germline V and J ends were trimmed by 8 bases and 9 bases, with 8 bases remaining between them.

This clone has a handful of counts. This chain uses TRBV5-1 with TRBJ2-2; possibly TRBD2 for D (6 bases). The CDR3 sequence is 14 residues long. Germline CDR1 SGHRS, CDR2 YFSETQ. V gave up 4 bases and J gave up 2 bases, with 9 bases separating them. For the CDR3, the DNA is TGCGCCAGCAGCGGGAGGAGTAACACCGGGGAGCTGTTTTTT. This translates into CASSGRSNTGELFF.